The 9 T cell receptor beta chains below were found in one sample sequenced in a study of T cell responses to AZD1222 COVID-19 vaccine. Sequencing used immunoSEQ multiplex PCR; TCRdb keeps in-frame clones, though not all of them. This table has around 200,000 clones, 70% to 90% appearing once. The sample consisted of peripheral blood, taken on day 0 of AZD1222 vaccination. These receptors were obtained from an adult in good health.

Here the CDR3 DNA reads TGTGCCAGCAGCTTGCGACAGGAACTTATAGCTGAAGCTTTCTTT. Translating it yields CASSLRQELIAEAFF. This chain joins TRBV5-4 and TRBJ1-1; TRBD1 is a possible D gene (6 bases). This CDR3 region has 15 residues. The V end was cut by 1 base, the J end by 6 bases, with 16 bases between. Germline CDR1 is SGHNT and CDR2 is YYREEE (reference sequence).

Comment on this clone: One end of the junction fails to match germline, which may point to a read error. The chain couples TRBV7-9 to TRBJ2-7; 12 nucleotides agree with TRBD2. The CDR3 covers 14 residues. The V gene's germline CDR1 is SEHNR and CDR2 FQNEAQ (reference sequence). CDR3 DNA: TGTGCCAGCAGCCTAGCGGGAGGGATCAACGAGCAGTACTTC. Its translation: CASSLAGGINEQYF.

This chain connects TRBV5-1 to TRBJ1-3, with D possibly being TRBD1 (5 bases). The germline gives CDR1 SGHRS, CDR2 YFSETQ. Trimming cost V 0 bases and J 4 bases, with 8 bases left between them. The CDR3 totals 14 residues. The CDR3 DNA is TGCGCCAGCAGCTTGGCAGGGCCCGGAAACACCATATATTTT. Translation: CASSLAGPGNTIYF.

The DNA of the CDR3 is TGTGCCAGCAGCCCTTACGGGGGGCAGGGGGGGACAGATACGCAGTATTTT. This encodes CASSPYGGQGGTDTQYF. J is TRBJ2-3 and V is TRBV5-6; tentatively, D is TRBD1 or TRBD2 (7 bases each). V lost 4 bases and J lost 3, with 21 bases in between. Germline assignment: CDR1 SGHDT and CDR2 YYEEEE. The CDR3 is made up of 17 amino acids.

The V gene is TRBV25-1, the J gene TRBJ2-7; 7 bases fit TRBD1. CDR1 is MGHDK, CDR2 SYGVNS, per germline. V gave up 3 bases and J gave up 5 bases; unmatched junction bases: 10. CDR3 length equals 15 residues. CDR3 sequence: CASSDGQGVRNEQYF. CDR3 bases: TGTGCCAGCAGTGATGGGCAGGGGGTGAGGAACGAGCAGTACTTC.

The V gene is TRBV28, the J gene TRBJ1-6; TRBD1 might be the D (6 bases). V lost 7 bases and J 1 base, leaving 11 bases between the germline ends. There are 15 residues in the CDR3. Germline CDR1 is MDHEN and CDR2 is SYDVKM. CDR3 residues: CASTGAGSYNSPLHF. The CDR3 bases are TGTGCCAGCACAGGGGCGGGGTCCTATAATTCACCCCTCCACTTT.

In nucleotides, the CDR3 is TGTGCCAGTAGTATAGCAGGGGCTGGCTACACCTTC. Translated, it gives CASSIAGAGYTF. This sequence joins TRBV19 and TRBJ1-2; a weak D match, TRBD1 (6 bases). V was shortened by 1 base and J by 7 bases, with 7 bases between the two germline ends. Per germline, CDR1 LNHDA and CDR2 SQIVND (reference sequence). The CDR3 has 12 amino acids.

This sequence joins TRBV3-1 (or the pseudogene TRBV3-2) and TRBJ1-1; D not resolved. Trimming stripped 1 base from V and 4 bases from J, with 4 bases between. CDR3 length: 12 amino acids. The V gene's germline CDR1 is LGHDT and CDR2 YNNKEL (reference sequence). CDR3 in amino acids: CASSQVGTEAFF. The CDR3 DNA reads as TGTGCCAGCAGCCAAGTGGGCACTGAAGCTTTCTTT.

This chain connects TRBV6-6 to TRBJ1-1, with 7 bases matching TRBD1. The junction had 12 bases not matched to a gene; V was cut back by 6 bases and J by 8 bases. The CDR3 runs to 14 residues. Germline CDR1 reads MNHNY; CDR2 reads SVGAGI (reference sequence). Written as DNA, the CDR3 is TGTGCCAGCAGCCCCTTCGGTGGACAGGCCGAAGCTTTCTTT. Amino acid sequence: CASSPFGGQAEAFF.